These T cell receptor beta chains were read from a single sample in a study of blood T cell repertoires in COVID-19. Assay: immunoSEQ multiplex PCR; the TCRdb copy retains only in-frame clones and omits some. The sample shows 95,000 to 150,000 clones, 80% of them seen only once. Sequenced: peripheral blood. These receptors originate from a man aged 55 to 70 with active or convalescent COVID-19. The CDR3 runs from the conserved cysteine through the conserved F or W. The D gene is left open where the match is weak. The size of a clone is reported for some rows only, either as once, few or many, or as a class for expanded clones.

TRBV28,-,-,TRBJ2-1,TGTGCCAGCAGTCTGACGGGAAGTCACAATGAGCAGTTCTTC,CASSLTGSHNEQFF
TRBV5-1,-,-,TRBJ1-1,TGCGCCAGCAGCCCAACAGAAAACACTGAAGCTTTCTTT,CASSPTENTEAFF
TRBV20-1,-,-,TRBJ1-2,TGCAGTGCTAGTGATGGCGGGGGGCGTAGCTACACCTTC,CSASDGGGRSYTF
TRBV21-1,-,-,TRBJ1-1,TGTGCCAGCAGCTGGGACAGGGGGTCGGGCACTGAAGCTTTCTTT,CASSWDRGSGTEAFF
TRBV5-4,-,-,TRBJ2-7,TGTGCCAGCAGCTTGGGAGGCCGCGAGCAGTACTTC,CASSLGGREQYF
TRBV6-2/TRBV6-3,-,TRBD1,TRBJ1-6,TGTGCCAGCAGTTACTCGAGACGAGCAGGGGGCGCTTATAATTCACCCCTCCACTTT,CASSYSRRAGGAYNSPLHF
TRBV29-1,-,TRBD2,TRBJ2-5,TGCAGCGTTCCCGCGGGAGGGAGTGGGGAGACCCAGTACTTC,CSVPAGGSGETQYF
TRBV19,few,-,TRBJ2-3,TGTGCCAGTAGTATATTCCGGGAGAGGGGATTTAGCACAGATACGCAGTATTTT,CASSIFRERGFSTDTQYF
TRBV6-6,-,-,TRBJ2-7,TGTGCCACTGACGCACTCAGGGGCGAGCAGTACTTC,CATDALRGEQYF
TRBV28,few,-,TRBJ2-7,TGTGCCAGCAGGGGGCCAGGGATCCGTCACGAGCAGTACTTC,CASRGPGIRHEQYF
TRBV15,-,-,TRBJ1-2,TGTGCCACCAGCAGAGAAACGACCAGGGGCTACACCTTC,CATSRETTRGYTF
TRBV19,-,-,TRBJ2-7,TGTGCCAACCTCATCCTGGACTGTCGCCTTTTCTACGAGCAGTACTTC,CANLILDCRLFYEQYF
TRBV7-9,-,-,TRBJ2-7,TGTGCCAGCAGCTTAGGAGAGGGTGACTCCTACGAGCAGTACTTC,CASSLGEGDSYEQYF
TRBV11-2,-,-,TRBJ1-2,TGTGCCAGCAGCTCGGAGAGCTATGGCTACACCTTC,CASSSESYGYTF
TRBV24-1,-,-,TRBJ1-5,TGTGCCACCAGTGATCATACAGGATTCAATCAGCCCCAGCATTTT,CATSDHTGFNQPQHF
TRBV3-1/TRBV3-2,-,TRBD1,TRBJ2-2,TGTGCCAGCAGCCACGGGGACAGGGGGCAACTCGGCGAGCTGTTTTTT,CASSHGDRGQLGELFF
TRBV2,-,-,TRBJ1-1,TGTGCCAGCTTCTTCTCCTTACAGGGACCAGGAGCTTTCTTT,CASFFSLQGPGAFF
TRBV11-3,-,-,TRBJ2-2,TGTGCCAGCAGCTTACAGACACACACCGGGGAGCTGTTTTTT,CASSLQTHTGELFF
TRBV5-5,few,TRBD1,TRBJ1-5,TGTGCCAGCAGCTTGGGACAGGGGGGCAATCAGCCCCAGCATTTT,CASSLGQGGNQPQHF
TRBV19,-,TRBD1,TRBJ1-6,TGTGCCAGTACTTCGACAGGGCAGGATTCACCCCTCCACTTT,CASTSTGQDSPLHF